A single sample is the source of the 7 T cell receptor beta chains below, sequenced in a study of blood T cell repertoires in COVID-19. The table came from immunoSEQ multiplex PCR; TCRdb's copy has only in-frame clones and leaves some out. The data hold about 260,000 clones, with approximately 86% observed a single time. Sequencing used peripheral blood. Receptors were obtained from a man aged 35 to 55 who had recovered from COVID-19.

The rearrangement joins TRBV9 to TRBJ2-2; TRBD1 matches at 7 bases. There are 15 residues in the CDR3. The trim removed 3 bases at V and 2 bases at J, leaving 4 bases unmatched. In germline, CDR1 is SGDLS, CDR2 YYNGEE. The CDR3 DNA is TGTGCCAGCAGCGCCACAGGGGTTAACACCGGGGAGCTGTTTTTT. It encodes CASSATGVNTGELFF.

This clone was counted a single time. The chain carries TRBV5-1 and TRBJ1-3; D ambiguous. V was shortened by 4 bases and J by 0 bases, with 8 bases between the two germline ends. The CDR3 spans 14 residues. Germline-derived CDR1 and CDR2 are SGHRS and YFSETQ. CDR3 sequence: CASSAVLSGNTIYF. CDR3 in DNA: TGCGCCAGCAGCGCGGTCCTCTCTGGAAACACCATATATTTT.

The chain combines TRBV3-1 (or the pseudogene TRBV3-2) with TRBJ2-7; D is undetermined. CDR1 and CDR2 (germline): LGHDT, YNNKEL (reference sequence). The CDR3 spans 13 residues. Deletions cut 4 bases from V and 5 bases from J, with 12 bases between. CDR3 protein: CASSLNGPNEQYF. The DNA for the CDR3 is TGTGCCAGCAGCCTTAATGGGCCTAACGAGCAGTACTTC.

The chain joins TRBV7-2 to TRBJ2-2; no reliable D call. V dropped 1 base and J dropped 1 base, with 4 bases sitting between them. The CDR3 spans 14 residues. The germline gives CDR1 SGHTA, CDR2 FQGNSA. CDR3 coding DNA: TGTGCCAGCAGCTTAGTTCTGAACACCGGGGAGCTGTTTTTT. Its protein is CASSLVLNTGELFF.

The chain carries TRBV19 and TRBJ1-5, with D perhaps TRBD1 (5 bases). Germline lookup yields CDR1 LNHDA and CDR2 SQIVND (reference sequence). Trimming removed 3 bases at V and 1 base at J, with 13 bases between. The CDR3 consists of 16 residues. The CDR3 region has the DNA TGTGCCAGTAGTATCATCCAGGGTAACAGCAATCAGCCCCAGCATTTT. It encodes CASSIIQGNSNQPQHF.

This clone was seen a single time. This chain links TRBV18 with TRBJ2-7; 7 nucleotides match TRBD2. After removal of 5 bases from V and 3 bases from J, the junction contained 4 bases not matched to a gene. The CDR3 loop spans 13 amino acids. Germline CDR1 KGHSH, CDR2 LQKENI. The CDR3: CASSGRVGYEQYF. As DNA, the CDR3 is TGTGCCAGCTCAGGGAGGGTCGGCTACGAGCAGTACTTC.

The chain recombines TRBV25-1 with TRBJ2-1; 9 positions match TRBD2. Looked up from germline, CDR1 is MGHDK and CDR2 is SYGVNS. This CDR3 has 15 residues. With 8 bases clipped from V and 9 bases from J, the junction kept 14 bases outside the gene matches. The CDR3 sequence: CASSYSGRGGSEQFF. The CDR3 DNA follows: TGTGCCAGCTCTTATAGCGGGAGAGGTGGGAGTGAGCAGTTCTTC.